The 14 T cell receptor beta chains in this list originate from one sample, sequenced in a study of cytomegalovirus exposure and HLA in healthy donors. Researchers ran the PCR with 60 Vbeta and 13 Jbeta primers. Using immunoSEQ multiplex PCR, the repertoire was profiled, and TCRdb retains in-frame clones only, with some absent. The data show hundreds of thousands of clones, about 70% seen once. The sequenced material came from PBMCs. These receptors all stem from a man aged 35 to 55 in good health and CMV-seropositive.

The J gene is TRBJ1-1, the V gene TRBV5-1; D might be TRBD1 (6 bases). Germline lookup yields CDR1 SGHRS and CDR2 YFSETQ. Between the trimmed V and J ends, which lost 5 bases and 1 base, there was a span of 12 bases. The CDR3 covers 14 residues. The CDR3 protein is CASRQGTGNTEAFF. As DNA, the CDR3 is TGCGCCAGCAGACAGGGCACTGGGAACACTGAAGCTTTCTTT.

The CDR3 loop is CASSEDRTGDQTQYF. CDR3 bases: TGTGCCAGCAGTGAAGACAGGACAGGGGATCAGACCCAGTACTTC. V and J are TRBV6-1 and TRBJ2-5, with 9 bases identical to TRBD1. The V gene end was trimmed by 1 base and the J gene end by 6 bases; junction bases not matched to a gene: 6. The CDR3 totals 15 residues. CDR1 and CDR2 from the germline V gene are MNHNS and SASEGT.

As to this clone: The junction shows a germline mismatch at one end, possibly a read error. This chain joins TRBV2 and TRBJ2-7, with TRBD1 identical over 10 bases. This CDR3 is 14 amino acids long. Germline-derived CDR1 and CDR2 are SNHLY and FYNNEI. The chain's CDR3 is CASRKTGGSNEQYF. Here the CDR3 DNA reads TGTGCCAGCAGGAAGACAGGGGGCTCCAACGAGCAGTACTTC. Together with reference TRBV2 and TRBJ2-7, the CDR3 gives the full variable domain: EPEVTQTPSHQVTQMGQEVILRCVPISNHLYFYWYRQILGQKVEFLVSFYNNEISEKSEIFDDQFSVERPDGSNFTLKIRSTKLEDSAMYFCASRKTGGSNEQYFGPGTRLTVT.

CDR3 amino acids: CASSQDLNRQETQYF. The CDR3, as DNA: TGCGCCAGCAGCCAAGATCTGAACAGACAAGAGACCCAGTACTTC. The chain is built from TRBV4-1 and TRBJ2-5; D uncertain. The CDR3 is 15 residues long. CDR1 is MGHRA, CDR2 YSYEKL, per germline. Trimming took 0 bases from V and 2 from J, leaving 10 bases between them.

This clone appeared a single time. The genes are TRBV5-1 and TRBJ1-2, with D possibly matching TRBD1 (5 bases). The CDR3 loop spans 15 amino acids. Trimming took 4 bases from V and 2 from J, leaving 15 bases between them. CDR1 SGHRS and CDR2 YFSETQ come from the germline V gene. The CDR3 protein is CASSPTTDRNYGYTF. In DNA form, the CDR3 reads TGCGCCAGCAGCCCCACCACAGACAGAAACTATGGCTACACCTTC.

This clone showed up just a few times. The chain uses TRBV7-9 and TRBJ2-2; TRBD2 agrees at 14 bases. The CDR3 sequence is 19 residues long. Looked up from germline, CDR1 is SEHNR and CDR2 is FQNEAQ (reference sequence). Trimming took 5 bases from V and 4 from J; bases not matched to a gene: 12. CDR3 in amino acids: CASSPLRPGTSGGTGELFF. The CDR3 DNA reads TGTGCCAGCAGCCCCTTGCGTCCCGGGACTAGCGGGGGCACCGGGGAGCTGTTTTTT.

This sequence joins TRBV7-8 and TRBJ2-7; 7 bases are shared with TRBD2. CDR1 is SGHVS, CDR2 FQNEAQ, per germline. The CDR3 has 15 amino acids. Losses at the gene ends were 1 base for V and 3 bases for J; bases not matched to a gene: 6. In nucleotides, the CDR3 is TGTGCCAGCAGCTTAGTTGGGAGGGAGTACTACGAGCAGTACTTC. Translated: CASSLVGREYYEQYF.

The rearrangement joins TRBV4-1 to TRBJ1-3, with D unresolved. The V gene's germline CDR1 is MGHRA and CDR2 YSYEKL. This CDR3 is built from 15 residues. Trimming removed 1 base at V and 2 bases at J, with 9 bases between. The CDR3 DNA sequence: TGCGCCAGCAGCCAAGTGGTAGCACCTGGAAACACCATATATTTT. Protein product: CASSQVVAPGNTIYF.

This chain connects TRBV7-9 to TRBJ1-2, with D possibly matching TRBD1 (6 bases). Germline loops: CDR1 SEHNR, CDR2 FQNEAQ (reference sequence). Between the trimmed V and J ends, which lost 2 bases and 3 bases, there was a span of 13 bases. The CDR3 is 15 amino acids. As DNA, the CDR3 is TGTGCCAGCAGCTTAAGGTCAGGGGTTGACTATGGCTACACCTTC. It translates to CASSLRSGVDYGYTF.

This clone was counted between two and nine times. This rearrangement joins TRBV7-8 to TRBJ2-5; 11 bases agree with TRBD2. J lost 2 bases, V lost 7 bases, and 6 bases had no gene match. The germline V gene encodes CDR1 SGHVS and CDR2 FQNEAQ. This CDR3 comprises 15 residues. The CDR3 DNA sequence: TGTGCCAGCACCAAGACTAGCGGGGTACAAGAGACCCAGTACTTC. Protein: CASTKTSGVQETQYF.

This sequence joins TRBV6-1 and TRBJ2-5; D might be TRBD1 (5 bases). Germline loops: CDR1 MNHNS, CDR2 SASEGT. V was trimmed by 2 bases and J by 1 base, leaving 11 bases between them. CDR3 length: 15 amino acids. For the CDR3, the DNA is TGTGCCAGCAGTGAACTAGTAGGGGCCCAAGAGACCCAGTACTTC. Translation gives CASSELVGAQETQYF.

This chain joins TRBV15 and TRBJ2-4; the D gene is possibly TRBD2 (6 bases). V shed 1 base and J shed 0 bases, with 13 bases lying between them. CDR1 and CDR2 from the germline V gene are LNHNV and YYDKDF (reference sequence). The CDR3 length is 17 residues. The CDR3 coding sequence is TGTGCCACCAGCAGAGTCGGGAGAGGAGTAGCCAAAAACATTCAGTACTTC. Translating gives CATSRVGRGVAKNIQYF.

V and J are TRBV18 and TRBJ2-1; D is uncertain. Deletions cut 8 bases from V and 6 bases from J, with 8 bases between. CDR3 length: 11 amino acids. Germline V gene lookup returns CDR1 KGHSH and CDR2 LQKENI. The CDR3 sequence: CASEYGNEQFF. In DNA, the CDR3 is TGTGCCAGCGAGTATGGCAATGAGCAGTTCTTC. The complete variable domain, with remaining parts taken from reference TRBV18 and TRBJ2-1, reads NAGVMQNPRHLVRRRGQEARLRCSPMKGHSHVYWYRQLPEEGLKFMVYLQKENIIDESGMPKERFSAEFPKEGPSILRIQQVVRGDSAAYFCASEYGNEQFFGPGTRLTVL.

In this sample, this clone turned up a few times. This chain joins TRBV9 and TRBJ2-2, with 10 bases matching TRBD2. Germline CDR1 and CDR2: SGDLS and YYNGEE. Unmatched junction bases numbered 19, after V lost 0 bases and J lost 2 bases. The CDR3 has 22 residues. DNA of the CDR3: TGTGCCAGCAGCGTAGCTACAAAGTCAGGGCTTAGCGGGGGGCTTAACACCGGGGAGCTGTTTTTT. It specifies CASSVATKSGLSGGLNTGELFF.